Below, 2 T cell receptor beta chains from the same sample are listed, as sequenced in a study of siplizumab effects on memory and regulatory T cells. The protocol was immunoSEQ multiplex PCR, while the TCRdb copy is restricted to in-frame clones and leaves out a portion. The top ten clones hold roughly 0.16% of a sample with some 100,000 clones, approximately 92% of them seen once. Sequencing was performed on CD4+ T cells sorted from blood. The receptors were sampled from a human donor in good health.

DNA for the CDR3: TGTGCCAGCAGTGACTTAGGGGTTCAGCCCCAGCATTTT. The encoded protein is CASSDLGVQPQHF. V usage is TRBV2 and J usage is TRBJ1-5; a weak D match, TRBD1 (5 bases). Germline CDR1 and CDR2: SNHLY and FYNNEI. The V end was cut by 3 bases, the J end by 6 bases, with 9 bases between. The CDR3 consists of 13 residues.

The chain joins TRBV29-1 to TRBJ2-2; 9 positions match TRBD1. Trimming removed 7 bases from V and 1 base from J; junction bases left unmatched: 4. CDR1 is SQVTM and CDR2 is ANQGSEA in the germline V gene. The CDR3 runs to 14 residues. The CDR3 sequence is CSGKGQGNTGELFF. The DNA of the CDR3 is TGCAGCGGGAAGGGACAGGGGAACACCGGGGAGCTGTTTTTT.